This T cell receptor beta chain was identified in a study of cytomegalovirus exposure and HLA in healthy donors. The study, taken as a whole, reports: Likely technical artifact: a cluster of highly shared sequence variants. An assumption of roughly uniform sequencing depth across donors underlay the presence/absence analyses.

The CDR3 consists of 14 residues. The J segment lost 4 bases and the V segment lost 5 bases, leaving 4 bases of the junction unmatched. Germline CDR1 MGHRA, CDR2 YSYEKL. 60 Vbeta and 13 Jbeta primers were used in PCR. Assay: immunoSEQ multiplex PCR; the TCRdb copy retains only in-frame clones and omits some. The repertoire holds about 95,000 clones, with nearly 80% as singletons. In the case of this clone: The antigen is unknown.

This TCR was recovered from a woman in her thirties or forties in good health and CMV-seropositive. Sequencing used PBMCs. V and J are TRBV4-1 and TRBJ1-5, with 8 bases that match TRBD1. As DNA, the CDR3 is TGCGCCAGCAGCATAGACAGGGGAAATCAGCCCCAGCATTTT. This codes for CASSIDRGNQPQHF.